The subject of this entry is one T cell receptor (beta chain). Its antigen is as yet unknown. The data originate from a study of blood T cells in healthy people across ages. Notes on the study in general: Higher diversity, along with more naive CD4+ cells, distinguished long-lived donors from aged donors.

The CDR3 contains 11 residues. Trimming shortened V by 6 bases and J by 6 bases, and 6 bases separated the two germline ends. The germline V gene has CDR1 MNHEY and CDR2 SVGAGI. A second PCR, run for about 7 to 11 cycles, used a sample-barcoded 5' primer plus a J-beta primer mix. At least 2.5 million CDR3-containing paired-end reads were obtained per sample. TCRdb re-analysed the 5' RACE reads in MiXCR, keeping a single row per CDR3 protein. This table holds roughly 800,000 distinct CDR3 sequences, more than 45% found once. V and J are TRBV6-5 and TRBJ2-1; D call uncertain. Sequenced sample: blood. The receptor's source is a man younger than 45 in good health. The CDR3 nucleotides read TGTGCCAGCAGAGCCCTCAATGAGCAGTTCTTC. It yields the protein CASRALNEQFF.